What follows are 2 T cell receptor beta chains derived from one specimen sequenced in a study of CD8+ T cells in alopecia areata. Sequencing relied on a cDNA template that was reverse transcribed from extracted RNA. The table came from immunoSEQ multiplex PCR; TCRdb's copy has only in-frame clones and leaves some out. The table includes around 140,000 clones, around 50% detected once. Sample treatment: oral pan-JAK inhibitor, 5-10 mg twice daily. This sample comprised CD8+ T cells sorted from blood, obtained at week 4, from a patient treated with tofacitinib. Receptors were obtained from a human donor with alopecia areata.

The chain is built from TRBV13 and TRBJ2-6; D could derive from TRBD1 or TRBD2 (5 bases each). Trimming removed 5 bases at V and 0 bases at J, with 11 bases between. CDR1 and CDR2 from the germline V gene are PRHDT and FYEKMQ (reference sequence). The CDR3 totals 16 residues. CDR3 DNA sequence: TGTGCCAGCAGCGGGACGGAACCCTCTGGGGCCAACGTCCTGACTTTC. Protein sequence: CASSGTEPSGANVLTF.

This clone has only a few counts. The chain has TRBV15 and TRBJ2-7, with no clear D. Germline V gives CDR1 LNHNV, CDR2 YYDKDF (reference sequence). V was pared by 5 bases and J by 5 bases, with 16 bases between. The CDR3 length is 14 residues. CDR3 protein: CATSPRLDLNEQYF. CDR3 sequence (DNA): TGTGCCACCAGCCCGCGACTGGATCTAAACGAGCAGTACTTC.